A single sample gave rise to the 5 T cell receptor beta chains below, sequenced in a study of technical replicates of blood from a handful of donors. Sequencing was performed with immunoSEQ multiplex PCR; in TCRdb, only in-frame clones are kept and a portion is missing. The sample carries 45,000 to 60,000 clones, 90% to 97% recorded once. Source material: T cells isolated from PBMCs. These receptor sequences come from a human donor in good health.

The chain recombines TRBV5-1 with TRBJ1-1, with 11 bases identical to TRBD1. Per the germline V gene, CDR1 is SGHRS and CDR2 is YFSETQ. V lost 4 bases and J lost 4; bases outside the gene matches: 6. The CDR3 length is 15 residues. This CDR3 is CASSTDRGLGTEAFF. CDR3 bases: TGCGCCAGCAGCACGGACAGGGGGCTGGGCACTGAAGCTTTCTTT.

The V and J genes are TRBV7-3 and TRBJ2-2; TRBD2 matches at 8 bases. The CDR3 runs 16 residues. The trim removed 4 bases at V and 5 bases at J, leaving 9 bases unmatched. The germline V gene has CDR1 SGHTA and CDR2 FQGTGA. CDR3 sequence (DNA): TGTGCCAGCAGCTCCCTAAGCGGGAGTGGGACCGGGGAGCTGTTTTTT. It specifies CASSSLSGSGTGELFF.

V usage is TRBV7-9 and J usage is TRBJ2-7; D ambiguous. The CDR3 contains 12 residues. The germline V gene encodes CDR1 SEHNR and CDR2 FQNEAQ (reference sequence). The V gene lost 1 base and the J gene lost 3 bases, with 4 bases spanning the gap. Written as DNA, the CDR3 is TGTGCCAGCAGCTTAGAATACTACGAGCAGTACTTC. Protein: CASSLEYYEQYF.

V and J are TRBV28 and TRBJ1-2; D gene uncertain. The CDR3 runs 13 residues. The germline V gene encodes CDR1 MDHEN and CDR2 SYDVKM. Trimming left V 5 bases short and J 2 bases short, with 9 bases between. CDR3 bases: TGTGCCAGCAGTCCTGTCTCGAACTATGGCTACACCTTC. Residues: CASSPVSNYGYTF.

The rearrangement joins TRBV6-4 to TRBJ1-2, with TRBD1 matching 11 bases. The junction had 5 bases not matched to a gene; V was cut back by 6 bases and J by 5 bases. Germline-derived CDR1 and CDR2 are MRHNA and SNTAGT. This CDR3 has 14 amino acids. The CDR3 spells CASRDGTGGYGYTF. In DNA, the CDR3 is TGTGCCAGCAGAGACGGGACAGGGGGGTATGGCTACACCTTC.